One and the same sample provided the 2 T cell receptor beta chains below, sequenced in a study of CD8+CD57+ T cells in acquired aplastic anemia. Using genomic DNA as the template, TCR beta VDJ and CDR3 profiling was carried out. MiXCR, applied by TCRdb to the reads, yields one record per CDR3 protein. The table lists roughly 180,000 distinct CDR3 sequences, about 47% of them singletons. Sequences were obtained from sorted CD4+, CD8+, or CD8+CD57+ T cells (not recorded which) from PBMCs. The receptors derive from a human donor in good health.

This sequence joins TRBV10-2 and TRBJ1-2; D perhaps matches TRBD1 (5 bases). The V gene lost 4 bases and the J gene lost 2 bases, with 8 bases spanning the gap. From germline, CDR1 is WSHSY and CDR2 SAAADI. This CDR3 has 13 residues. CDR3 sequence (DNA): TGCGCCAGCAGTGCAGGGCCCAACTATGGCTACACCTTC. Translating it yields CASSAGPNYGYTF.

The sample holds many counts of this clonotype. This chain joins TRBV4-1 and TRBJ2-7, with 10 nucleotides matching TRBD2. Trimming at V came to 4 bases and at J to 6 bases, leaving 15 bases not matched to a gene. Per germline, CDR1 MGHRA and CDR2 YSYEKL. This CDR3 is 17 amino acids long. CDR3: CASSLERAGGPMSEQYF. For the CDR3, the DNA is TGCGCCAGCAGCCTTGAAAGAGCGGGAGGGCCGATGAGCGAGCAGTACTTC.